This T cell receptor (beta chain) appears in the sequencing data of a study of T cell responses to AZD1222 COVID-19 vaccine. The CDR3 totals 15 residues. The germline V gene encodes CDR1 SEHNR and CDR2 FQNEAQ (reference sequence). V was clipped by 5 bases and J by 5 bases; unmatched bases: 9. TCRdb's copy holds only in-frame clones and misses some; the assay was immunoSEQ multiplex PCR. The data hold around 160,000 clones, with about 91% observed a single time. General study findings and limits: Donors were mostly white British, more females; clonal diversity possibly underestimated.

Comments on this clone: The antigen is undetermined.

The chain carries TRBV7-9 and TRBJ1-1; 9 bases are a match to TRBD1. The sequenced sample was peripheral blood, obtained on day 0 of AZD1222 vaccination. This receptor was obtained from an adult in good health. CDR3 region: CASSDPGQGRTEAFF. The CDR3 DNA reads TGTGCCAGCAGCGATCCGGGACAGGGCAGGACTGAAGCTTTCTTT.